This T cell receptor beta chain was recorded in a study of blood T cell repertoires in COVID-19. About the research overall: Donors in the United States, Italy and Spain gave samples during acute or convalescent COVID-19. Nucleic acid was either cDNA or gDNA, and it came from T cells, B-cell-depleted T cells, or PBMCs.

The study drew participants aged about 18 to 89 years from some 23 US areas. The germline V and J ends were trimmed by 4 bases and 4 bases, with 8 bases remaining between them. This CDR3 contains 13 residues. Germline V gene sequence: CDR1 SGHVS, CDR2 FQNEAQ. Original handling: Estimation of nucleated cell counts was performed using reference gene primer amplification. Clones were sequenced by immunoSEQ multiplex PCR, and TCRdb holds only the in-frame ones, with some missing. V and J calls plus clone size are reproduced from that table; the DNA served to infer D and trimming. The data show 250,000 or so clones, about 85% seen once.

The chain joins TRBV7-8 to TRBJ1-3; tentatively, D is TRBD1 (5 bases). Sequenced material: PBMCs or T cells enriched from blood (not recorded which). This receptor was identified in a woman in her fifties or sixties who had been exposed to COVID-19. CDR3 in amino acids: CASSSNRGNTIYF. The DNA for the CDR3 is TGTGCCAGCAGCTCAAACAGGGGAAACACCATATATTTT.